The present T cell receptor beta chain was sequenced within a study of graft-versus-host responses after intestinal transplantation. Study overall: The study gave all recipients anti-thymocyte globulin induction, then tacrolimus and steroids for 2 to 3 years.

This table comes from immunoSEQ multiplex PCR, and its TCRdb copy is limited to in-frame clones, with some not included. This sample has fewer than 11,000 clones, with about 91% found just once. The V gene end was trimmed by 4 bases and the J gene end by 5 bases; junction bases not matched to a gene: 14. The germline CDR1 and CDR2 sequences are SGHNT and YYREEE (reference sequence). This CDR3 is built from 16 residues. The sequence came from a human patient who received an intestinal transplant, so some T cells may come from the graft donor. This chain connects TRBV5-4 to TRBJ1-1; the match to TRBD1 covers 7 bases. The material was PBMCs, obtained almost 70 days after transplant. The CDR3 here is CASSRLQGGSGTEAFF. As DNA, the CDR3 is TGTGCCAGCAGCCGCCTCCAGGGGGGCAGTGGAACTGAAGCTTTCTTT.